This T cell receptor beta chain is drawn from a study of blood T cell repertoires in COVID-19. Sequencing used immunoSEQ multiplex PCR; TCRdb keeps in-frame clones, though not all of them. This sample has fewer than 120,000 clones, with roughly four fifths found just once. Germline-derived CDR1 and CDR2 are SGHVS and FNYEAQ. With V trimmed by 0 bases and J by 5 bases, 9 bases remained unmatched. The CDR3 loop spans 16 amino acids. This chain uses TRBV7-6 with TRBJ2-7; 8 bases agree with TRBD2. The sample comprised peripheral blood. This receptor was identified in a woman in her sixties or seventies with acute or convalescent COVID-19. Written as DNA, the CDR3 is TGTGCCAGCAGCTTAGCCGGGGCGGGGGGCCGACACGAGCAGTACTTC. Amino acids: CASSLAGAGGRHEQYF.